These 25 T cell receptor beta chains were sequenced from one sample in a study of beta chain features in type 1 diabetes. Study-wide points: When Type 1 diabetes patients were examined, their TCRB CDR3s proved moderately but significantly shorter in all four CD4+ subsets.

These receptors' targets are unknown. All of the isolated RNA was reverse transcribed, so expressed TCRB transcripts were sequenced. Clones were sequenced by immunoSEQ multiplex PCR, and TCRdb holds only the in-frame ones, with some missing. Of more than 250,000 clones listed, 15% were seen once; the top ten hold 0.015% to 0.019%. Sample: naive CD4+ T cells from blood. Source of these receptors: a man aged 18 to 35 with type 1 diabetes.

The CDR3: CASSQEGTGIYNEQFF. Written as DNA, the CDR3 is TGCGCCAGCAGCCAGGAAGGGACAGGGATTTACAATGAGCAGTTCTTC. The J gene is TRBJ2-1, the V gene TRBV4-1, with 9 bases identical to TRBD1. The CDR3 covers 16 residues. Per germline, CDR1 MGHRA and CDR2 YSYEKL. V trimming: 3 bases; J trimming: 4 bases; junction bases outside the gene matches: 7.

This chain joins TRBV9 and TRBJ2-1; possible D gene TRBD2, 6 bases. The CDR3 runs to 15 residues. CDR1 and CDR2 (germline): SGDLS, YYNGEE. The ends were cut back, 4 bases at V and 4 bases at J, with 15 bases in the middle. The CDR3 sequence is CASSRGSGLYNEQFF. The CDR3 nucleotides are TGTGCCAGCAGCAGAGGTTCGGGACTTTACAATGAGCAGTTCTTC.

This clone turned up a few times. This rearrangement joins TRBV5-4 to TRBJ2-6; D is uncertain. Trimming pared 7 bases from V and 1 base from J, leaving 9 bases between. This CDR3 region has 14 residues. In germline, CDR1 is SGHNT, CDR2 YYREEE (reference sequence). Written as DNA, the CDR3 is TGTGCCAGCCGGTCAACGTCTGGGGCCAACGTCCTGACTTTC. The encoded protein is CASRSTSGANVLTF.

The chain is built from TRBV7-2 and TRBJ2-1; 8 bases fit TRBD1. Germline V gene data show CDR1 as SGHTA and CDR2 as FQGNSA. The J segment lost 5 bases and the V segment lost 4 bases, leaving 13 bases of the junction unmatched. The CDR3 consists of 17 residues. CDR3 sequence reads: CASSSLGGTGRNNEQFF. CDR3 nucleotide sequence: TGTGCCAGCAGCTCCTTGGGCGGGACAGGCCGCAACAATGAGCAGTTCTTC.

The genes are TRBV5-4 and TRBJ1-5; D may be TRBD1 (6 bases). CDR1 is SGHNT, CDR2 YYREEE, per germline (reference sequence). Trimming removed 4 bases at V and 6 bases at J, with 11 bases between. The CDR3 spans 13 residues. CDR3 nucleotide sequence: TGTGCCAGCAGCGTGGACAGTGGTCAGCCCCAGCATTTT. Translation: CASSVDSGQPQHF. The complete variable domain, with remaining parts taken from reference TRBV5-4 and TRBJ1-5, reads ETGVTQSPTHLIKTRGQQVTLRCSSQSGHNTVSWYQQALGQGPQFIFQYYREEENGRGNFPPRFSGLQFPNYSSELNVNALELDDSALYLCASSVDSGQPQHFGDGTRLSIL.

The chain couples TRBV11-2 to TRBJ1-2; TRBD1 matches 8 bases. V lost 3 bases, J lost 7 bases, and 16 bases stayed unmatched. This CDR3 is 17 amino acids long. Per germline, CDR1 SGHAT and CDR2 FQNNGV. The DNA of the CDR3 is TGTGCCAGCAGCTTCCACGTGGTCGGACAGGGCTCGGGTGGCTACACCTTC. Translated: CASSFHVVGQGSGGYTF.

A few counts support this clone. The CDR3: CSVWAWGRGLNEQFF. The DNA for the CDR3 is TGCAGCGTTTGGGCTTGGGGCAGGGGGCTCAATGAGCAGTTCTTC. The genes are TRBV29-1 and TRBJ2-1; TRBD1 matches at 8 bases. The CDR3 has 15 amino acids. The J segment lost 6 bases and the V segment lost 5 bases, leaving 12 bases of the junction unmatched. Looked up from germline, CDR1 is SQVTM and CDR2 is ANQGSEA.

The CDR3, as DNA: TGTGCCAGCAGTGACGGGTCGGCCTACGAGCAGTACTTC. Protein sequence: CASSDGSAYEQYF. J is TRBJ2-7 and V is TRBV6-6; D ambiguous. Germline CDR1 reads MNHNY; CDR2 reads SVGAGI (reference sequence). The CDR3 covers 13 residues. Between the trimmed V and J ends, which lost 5 bases and 2 bases, there was a span of 10 bases.

This chain connects TRBV5-4 to TRBJ1-5; a possible D gene is TRBD1 (5 bases). Germline-derived CDR1 and CDR2 are SGHNT and YYREEE (reference sequence). Trimming took off 0 bases at V and 5 bases at J, with 15 bases between the two ends. The CDR3 totals 16 residues. The CDR3 protein is CASSLAGRDGDQPQHF. DNA of the CDR3: TGTGCCAGCAGCTTGGCCGGGAGGGACGGGGATCAGCCCCAGCATTTT.

This clone has only a few counts. This chain joins TRBV29-1 and TRBJ1-1; D is undetermined. Trimming pared 4 bases from V and 0 bases from J, leaving 12 bases between. CDR3 size: 14 residues. From germline, CDR1 is SQVTM and CDR2 ANQGSEA. For the CDR3, the DNA is TGCAGCGTTGCGCGGAGAGTCATGAACACTGAAGCTTTCTTT. Its protein is CSVARRVMNTEAFF.

The chain has TRBV6-6 and TRBJ1-2, with 8 bases lining up with TRBD1. CDR1 is MNHNY, CDR2 SVGAGI, per germline (reference sequence). The CDR3 runs 14 residues. The ends lost 2 bases at V and 7 bases at J; junction bases unmatched: 6. This CDR3 reads CASSYGPGGGGYTF. CDR3 bases: TGTGCCAGCAGTTACGGCCCAGGGGGCGGTGGCTACACCTTC.

This chain connects TRBV18 to TRBJ2-3; 7 nucleotides agree with TRBD2. The V gene's germline CDR1 is KGHSH and CDR2 LQKENI. V lost 2 bases and J lost 6; bases outside the gene matches: 5. CDR3 size: 14 residues. The CDR3 DNA follows: TGTGCCAGCTCACCAGCAGCGGGGCTGGATACGCAGTATTTT. It is translated as CASSPAAGLDTQYF.

This clone showed up just a few times. The genes are TRBV15 and TRBJ2-7; D might be TRBD2 (6 bases). The CDR3 is 15 amino acids. The germline V gene has CDR1 LNHNV and CDR2 YYDKDF (reference sequence). Between the trimmed V and J ends, which lost 0 bases and 1 base, there was a span of 10 bases. This CDR3 reads CATSREAGVSYEQYF. The CDR3 bases are TGTGCCACCAGCAGAGAAGCGGGTGTATCCTACGAGCAGTACTTC.

In this sample, this clone turned up a few times. This chain uses TRBV18 with TRBJ2-5; a weak D match, TRBD1 (5 bases). The CDR3 spans 13 residues. Trimming removed 11 bases from V and 4 bases from J, with 17 bases in between. The V gene's germline CDR1 is KGHSH and CDR2 LQKENI. The chain's CDR3 is CAGSRDLRETQYF. CDR3 nucleotides: TGTGCCGGTAGCAGGGATCTCCGAGAGACCCAGTACTTC.

V is TRBV7-9 and J is TRBJ2-3; 8 bases agree with TRBD2. Germline V gene data show CDR1 as SEHNR and CDR2 as FQNEAQ (reference sequence). Unmatched junction bases numbered 2, after V lost 4 bases and J lost 2 bases. The CDR3 sequence is 14 residues long. CDR3 amino acids: CASSSGRDTDTQYF. The DNA for the CDR3 is TGTGCCAGCAGCTCCGGGAGGGACACAGATACGCAGTATTTT.

The gene calls are TRBV6-5 and TRBJ2-3; 8 nucleotides line up with TRBD1. The junction had 4 bases not matched to a gene; V was cut back by 0 bases and J by 2 bases. Germline V gives CDR1 MNHEY, CDR2 SVGAGI. CDR3 length: 16 amino acids. The CDR3 DNA reads as TGTGCCAGCAGTTACTCGTGGACAGGGTTCACAGATACGCAGTATTTT. Residues: CASSYSWTGFTDTQYF.

The chain joins TRBV5-1 to TRBJ1-6, with D perhaps TRBD1 (6 bases). The CDR3 has 14 amino acids. Per the germline V gene, CDR1 is SGHRS and CDR2 is YFSETQ. V lost 0 bases and J 7 bases, leaving 8 bases between the germline ends. The chain's CDR3 is CASSLGTVNSPLHF. CDR3 coding DNA: TGCGCCAGCAGCTTGGGGACAGTAAATTCACCCCTCCACTTT.

This chain joins TRBV30 and TRBJ1-2; D is unresolved. In germline, CDR1 is GTSNPN, CDR2 SVGIG (reference sequence). The CDR3 is 14 amino acids. V lost 0 bases and J lost 8, with 16 bases in between. The CDR3 nucleotides read TGTGCCTGGAGTGTATTCACTGAGGTCTACGGCTACACCTTC. This translates into CAWSVFTEVYGYTF.

DNA for the CDR3: TGTGCCAGCAGCCCCGGGAGCACCGTTGAGACCCAGTACTTC. Protein sequence: CASSPGSTVETQYF. The chain employs TRBV28 and TRBJ2-5; D may be TRBD2 (6 bases). Trimming took off 6 bases at V and 5 bases at J, with 16 bases between the two ends. This CDR3 spans 14 amino acids. Looked up from germline, CDR1 is MDHEN and CDR2 is SYDVKM.

This clone was counted only a few times. The rearrangement uses TRBV4-2 and TRBJ1-2; maybe TRBD1 (5 bases). The germline CDR1 and CDR2 sequences are LGHNA and YNFKEQ. Trimming took off 4 bases at V and 6 bases at J, with 15 bases between the two ends. The CDR3 spans 14 residues. This chain's CDR3 is CASSREGQSNGYTF. CDR3 nucleotides: TGTGCCAGCAGCCGAGAGGGGCAGAGCAATGGCTACACCTTC.

The J gene is TRBJ1-1, the V gene TRBV11-1, with 8 bases lining up with TRBD1. The CDR3 length is 13 residues. V shed 2 bases and J 4 bases; nucleotides not matched to a gene: 0. Germline CDR1 is SGHAT and CDR2 is FQDESV (reference sequence). CDR3 protein: CASSLTGGTEAFF. DNA for the CDR3: TGTGCCAGCAGCTTAACAGGGGGCACTGAAGCTTTCTTT.

CDR3 sequence reads: CASSSHRINYGYTF. The DNA for the CDR3 is TGTGCCAGCAGCTCCCACAGGATTAACTATGGCTACACCTTC. The chain joins TRBV7-2 to TRBJ1-2; TRBD1 is a possible D gene (5 bases). This CDR3 has 14 residues. Trimming left V 4 bases short and J 1 base short, with 10 bases between. In germline, CDR1 is SGHTA, CDR2 FQGNSA.

The CDR3 region has the DNA TGTGCCAGCAGCTTGGGGGGGACTAGCGGGAAGTACGAGCAGTACTTC. This codes for CASSLGGTSGKYEQYF. The chain employs TRBV5-4 and TRBJ2-7, with 13 bases matching TRBD2. Germline-derived CDR1 and CDR2 are SGHNT and YYREEE (reference sequence). V was clipped by 0 bases and J by 4 bases; unmatched bases: 4. The CDR3 consists of 16 residues.

The chain couples TRBV4-1 to TRBJ2-1; D not resolved. V lost 1 base and J 6 bases, leaving 13 bases between the germline ends. The CDR3 extends over 15 amino acids. Germline V gene data show CDR1 as MGHRA and CDR2 as YSYEKL. The CDR3 DNA follows: TGCGCCAGCAGCCAAGTGTCGACTCCTTTCAATGAGCAGTTCTTC. Translation gives CASSQVSTPFNEQFF.

CDR3 sequence reads: CASSIPRGNGLDSYNEQFF. CDR3 sequence (DNA): TGTGCCAGCAGTATCCCAAGGGGGAACGGACTCGACTCCTACAATGAGCAGTTCTTC. The V and J genes are TRBV7-2 and TRBJ2-1; tentative D call: TRBD1 (6 bases). CDR3 length: 19 amino acids. The ends were cut back, 6 bases at V and 0 bases at J, with 24 bases in the middle. The germline gives CDR1 SGHTA, CDR2 FQGNSA.